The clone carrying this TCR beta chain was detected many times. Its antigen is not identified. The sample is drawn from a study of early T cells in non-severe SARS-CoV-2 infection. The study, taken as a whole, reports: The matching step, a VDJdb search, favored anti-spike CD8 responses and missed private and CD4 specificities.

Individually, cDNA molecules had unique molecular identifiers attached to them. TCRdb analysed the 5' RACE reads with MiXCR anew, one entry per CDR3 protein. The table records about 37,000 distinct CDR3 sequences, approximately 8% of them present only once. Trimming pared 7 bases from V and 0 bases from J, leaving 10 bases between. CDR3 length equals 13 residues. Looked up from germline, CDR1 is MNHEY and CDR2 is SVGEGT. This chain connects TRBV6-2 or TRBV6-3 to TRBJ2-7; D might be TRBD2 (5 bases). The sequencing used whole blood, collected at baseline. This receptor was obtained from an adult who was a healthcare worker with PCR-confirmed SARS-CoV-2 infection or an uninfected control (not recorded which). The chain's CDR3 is CASTEGTSYEQYF. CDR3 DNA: TGTGCCAGCACCGAGGGTACCTCCTACGAGCAGTACTTC.